This T cell receptor (beta chain) was captured by sequencing in a study of cytomegalovirus exposure and HLA in healthy donors. Germline-derived CDR1 and CDR2 are SGHVS and FQNEAQ. The V and J ends lost 4 bases and 0 bases respectively, with 5 bases between them. This CDR3 has 13 residues. Primers for the PCR totalled 60 Vbeta and 13 Jbeta. Clones were sequenced by immunoSEQ multiplex PCR, and TCRdb holds only the in-frame ones, with some missing. The top ten clones hold around 1.8% of a sample with more than 95,000 clones, approximately 80% of them seen once. This TCR was recovered from a man aged 45-60 years in good health and CMV-seronegative. Sequenced: PBMCs. V and J are TRBV7-8 and TRBJ2-3; D is unresolved. The CDR3 DNA sequence: TGTGCCAGCAGCTCCGGGAGCACAGATACGCAGTATTTT. Amino acids: CASSSGSTDTQYF.